The rows below give T cell receptor beta chains drawn from one sample of a study of technical replicates of blood from several donors. This table comes from immunoSEQ multiplex PCR, and its TCRdb copy is limited to in-frame clones, with some not included. The table lists fewer than 100,000 clones, 95% to 98% of them singletons, with under 0.3% in the top ten. Source material: T cells isolated from PBMCs. Receptor source: a human donor in good health. Both conserved end residues are part of each CDR3. The order of the fields is D gene, V gene, J gene, clone size, CDR3 length, CDR3 DNA, CDR3 protein. The D gene is left open where the match is weak. The listing skips clone size in some rows; elsewhere it reads once, few, many or a size class.

d_gene: -; v_gene: TRBV7-4; j_gene: TRBJ2-3; abundance: -; len: 14; CDR3nt: TGTGCCAGCAGCAATCGGACTTCCCCAGATACGCAGTATTTT; CDR3aa: CASSNRTSPDTQYF
d_gene: TRBD2; v_gene: TRBV7-8; j_gene: TRBJ2-7; abundance: -; len: 15; CDR3nt: TGTGCCAGCAGCTTAGATAGCGGGAGAGTCTACGAGCAGTACTTC; CDR3aa: CASSLDSGRVYEQYF
d_gene: -; v_gene: TRBV6-5; j_gene: TRBJ2-1; abundance: -; len: 11; CDR3nt: TGTGCCAGCAGTAGCGGTTCTGGGCAGTTCTTC; CDR3aa: CASSSGSGQFF
d_gene: -; v_gene: TRBV28; j_gene: TRBJ2-2; abundance: once; len: 15; CDR3nt: TGTGCCAGCAGTGGACGGACAGTGAGCACCGGGGAGCTGTTTTTT; CDR3aa: CASSGRTVSTGELFF
d_gene: TRBD2; v_gene: TRBV5-4; j_gene: TRBJ2-1; abundance: -; len: 15; CDR3nt: TGTGCCAGCGCTCTCACTAGCGGCTCCTACAATGAGCAGTTCTTC; CDR3aa: CASALTSGSYNEQFF
d_gene: -; v_gene: TRBV11-2; j_gene: TRBJ2-5; abundance: -; len: 14; CDR3nt: TGTGCCAGCAGCTTAAATCGGGTTCAAGAGACCCAGTACTTC; CDR3aa: CASSLNRVQETQYF
d_gene: TRBD2; v_gene: TRBV30; j_gene: TRBJ2-3; abundance: -; len: 12; CDR3nt: TGTGCCTGGCGGGAGGGAACAGATACGCAGTATTTT; CDR3aa: CAWREGTDTQYF
d_gene: -; v_gene: TRBV10-3; j_gene: TRBJ2-7; abundance: -; len: 13; CDR3nt: TGTGCCATCAGTGAGGGGGGACACTACGAGCAGTACTTC; CDR3aa: CAISEGGHYEQYF
d_gene: -; v_gene: TRBV18; j_gene: TRBJ1-4; abundance: once; len: 15; CDR3nt: TGTGCCAGCTCACCTGAGGCAGGGCCTAATGAAAAACTGTTTTTT; CDR3aa: CASSPEAGPNEKLFF
d_gene: -; v_gene: TRBV6-5; j_gene: TRBJ2-5; abundance: -; len: 12; CDR3nt: TGTGCCAGCAGAACAGGGAAAGAGACCCAGTACTTC; CDR3aa: CASRTGKETQYF
d_gene: -; v_gene: TRBV19; j_gene: TRBJ1-2; abundance: -; len: 22; CDR3nt: TGTGCCAGTAGTCCCTTCTTTAGTGTATCGTCCGGGGATGGTCCTGCTGAATATGGCTACACCTTC; CDR3aa: CASSPFFSVSSGDGPAEYGYTF
d_gene: -; v_gene: TRBV6-5; j_gene: TRBJ2-1; abundance: -; len: 15; CDR3nt: TGTGCCAGCAGTTACAGTGCGGGAATCTACAATGAGCAGTTCTTC; CDR3aa: CASSYSAGIYNEQFF
d_gene: -; v_gene: TRBV27; j_gene: TRBJ2-7; abundance: once; len: 14; CDR3nt: TGTGCCAGCAGTTACCAAGCGGAGCAATACGAGCAGTACTTC; CDR3aa: CASSYQAEQYEQYF
d_gene: TRBD2; v_gene: TRBV5-4; j_gene: TRBJ2-1; abundance: once; len: 18; CDR3nt: TGTGCCAGCAGCCCGGGACTAGCGGGAGGTCTCTCCTACAATGAGCAGTTCTTC; CDR3aa: CASSPGLAGGLSYNEQFF
d_gene: TRBD2; v_gene: TRBV29-1; j_gene: TRBJ2-1; abundance: -; len: 12; CDR3nt: TGCAGCGTCGCTCTCGGGGGGGCTGAGCAGTTCTTC; CDR3aa: CSVALGGAEQFF
d_gene: -; v_gene: TRBV9; j_gene: TRBJ2-7; abundance: -; len: 13; CDR3nt: TGTGCCAGCAGCGTCGATATCAGCTACGAGCAGTACTTC; CDR3aa: CASSVDISYEQYF
d_gene: -; v_gene: TRBV6-1; j_gene: TRBJ2-3; abundance: -; len: 13; CDR3nt: TGTGCCAGCAGAAAACAGGACACAGATACGCAGTATTTT; CDR3aa: CASRKQDTDTQYF
d_gene: TRBD2; v_gene: TRBV7-3; j_gene: TRBJ2-2; abundance: -; len: 15; CDR3nt: TGTGCCAGCAGCCCCCAGGGAGGGGACACCGGGGAGCTGTTTTTT; CDR3aa: CASSPQGGDTGELFF
d_gene: -; v_gene: TRBV30; j_gene: TRBJ2-2; abundance: once; len: 13; CDR3nt: TGTGCCTGGACCGTCGGCGGGACCGGGGAGCTGTTTTTT; CDR3aa: CAWTVGGTGELFF
d_gene: TRBD2; v_gene: TRBV7-9; j_gene: TRBJ2-1; abundance: -; len: 14; CDR3nt: TGTGCCAGCAGTCCACCGGGACTAGTAAATGAGCAGTTCTTC; CDR3aa: CASSPPGLVNEQFF
d_gene: -; v_gene: TRBV4-2; j_gene: TRBJ2-3; abundance: -; len: 14; CDR3nt: TGTGCCAGCAGCCAAGATCCAGGGGGGACTACGCAGTATTTT; CDR3aa: CASSQDPGGTTQYF
d_gene: TRBD2; v_gene: TRBV30; j_gene: TRBJ2-1; abundance: -; len: 17; CDR3nt: TGTGCCTGGAGGCTCGAGGGGCGAACTAGCGGACACAATGAGCAGTTCTTC; CDR3aa: CAWRLEGRTSGHNEQFF
d_gene: TRBD1; v_gene: TRBV6-6; j_gene: TRBJ2-7; abundance: once; len: 14; CDR3nt: TGTGCCAGCAGCTACGGGGACAGTTCCTACGAGCAGTACTTC; CDR3aa: CASSYGDSSYEQYF
d_gene: -; v_gene: TRBV6-5; j_gene: TRBJ2-7; abundance: -; len: 11; CDR3nt: TGTGCCAGCAGGAGGAGGGACGAGCAGTACTTC; CDR3aa: CASRRRDEQYF
d_gene: TRBD1; v_gene: TRBV5-1; j_gene: TRBJ2-5; abundance: -; len: 15; CDR3nt: TGCGCCAGCAGCTTTTGGACAGGAAAGCAAGAGACCCAGTACTTC; CDR3aa: CASSFWTGKQETQYF
d_gene: -; v_gene: TRBV4-2; j_gene: TRBJ1-2; abundance: -; len: 16; CDR3nt: TGTGCCAGCAGCCAAGGCTGGGGAGAGGGTAACTATGGCTACACCTTC; CDR3aa: CASSQGWGEGNYGYTF
d_gene: TRBD2; v_gene: TRBV29-1; j_gene: TRBJ2-5; abundance: -; len: 14; CDR3nt: TGCAGCGTTCGACTAGCCTCCCTTGGGGAGACCCAGTACTTC; CDR3aa: CSVRLASLGETQYF
d_gene: TRBD1; v_gene: TRBV29-1; j_gene: TRBJ2-7; abundance: -; len: 13; CDR3nt: TGCAGCGTTACCCCGGGACAGATCTACGAGCAGTACTTC; CDR3aa: CSVTPGQIYEQYF
d_gene: TRBD1; v_gene: TRBV9; j_gene: TRBJ2-1; abundance: -; len: 14; CDR3nt: TGTGCCAGCAGCCCCTCAGGGGGTAAAAGTGAGCAGTTCTTC; CDR3aa: CASSPSGGKSEQFF